This T cell receptor (beta chain) was profiled in a study of blood T cell repertoires in COVID-19. Study summary: Samples taken during acute and convalescent COVID-19 were collected in the United States, Italy and Spain.

Profiled with immunoSEQ multiplex PCR; TCRdb holds only in-frame clones, not every one. The sample has some 270,000 clones, about 80% seen once. V was clipped by 1 base and J by 7 bases, with 13 bases between them. The CDR3 extends over 15 amino acids. Per the germline V gene, CDR1 is LGHDT and CDR2 is YNNKEL (reference sequence). V is TRBV3-1 (or the pseudogene TRBV3-2) and J is TRBJ1-4; D is perhaps TRBD1 (5 bases). This TCR came from a man in his forties or fifties who had recovered from COVID-19. Sequencing used PBMCs or T cells enriched from blood (not recorded which). The CDR3 is CASSQGRAQGEKLFF. CDR3 bases: TGTGCCAGCAGCCAAGGGAGGGCGCAGGGTGAAAAACTGTTTTTT.